This T cell receptor beta chain derives from a study of T cell changes during pregnancy in multiple sclerosis. Libraries were prepared by immunoSEQ multiplex PCR; TCRdb keeps only in-frame clonotypes and omits some of them. The sample contains roughly 90,000 clones, around 93% of which appear only once. Trimming removed 2 bases at V and 1 base at J, with 3 bases between. CDR3 length: 13 residues. Germline CDR1 SGDLS, CDR2 YYNGEE. The specimen was peripheral blood, collected in the third trimester of pregnancy. V and J are TRBV9 and TRBJ2-2, with D unclear. The sequence derives from a female donor with multiple sclerosis, enrolled in a pregnancy study. The CDR3 spells CASSVRNTGELFF. CDR3 DNA: TGTGCCAGCAGCGTTCGGAACACCGGGGAGCTGTTTTTT.